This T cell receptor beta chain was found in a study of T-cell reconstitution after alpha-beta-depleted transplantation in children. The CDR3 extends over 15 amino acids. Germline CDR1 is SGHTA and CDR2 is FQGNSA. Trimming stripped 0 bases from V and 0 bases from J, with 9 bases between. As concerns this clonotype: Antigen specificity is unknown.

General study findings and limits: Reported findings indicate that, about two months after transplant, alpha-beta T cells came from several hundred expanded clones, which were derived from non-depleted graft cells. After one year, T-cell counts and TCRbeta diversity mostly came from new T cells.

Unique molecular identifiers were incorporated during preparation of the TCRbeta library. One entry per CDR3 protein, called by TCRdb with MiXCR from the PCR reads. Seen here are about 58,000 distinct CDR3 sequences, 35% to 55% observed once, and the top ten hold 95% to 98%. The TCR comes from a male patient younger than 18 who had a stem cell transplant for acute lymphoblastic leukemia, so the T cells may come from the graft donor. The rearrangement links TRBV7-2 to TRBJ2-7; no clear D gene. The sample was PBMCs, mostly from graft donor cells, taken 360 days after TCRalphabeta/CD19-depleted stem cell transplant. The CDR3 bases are TGTGCCAGCAGCTTAGCTATCCAGAGCTCCTACGAGCAGTACTTC. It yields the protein CASSLAIQSSYEQYF.